This T cell receptor beta chain was observed in a study of shared clonotypes between healthy human individuals. Method: immunoSEQ multiplex PCR; TCRdb's copy keeps in-frame clones and lacks some. The sample carries around 340,000 clones, over 70% recorded once. Germline V gene data show CDR1 as SGHDN and CDR2 as FVKESK. V dropped 4 bases and J dropped 4; count of bases not matched to a gene: 3. This CDR3 contains 15 residues. The V gene is TRBV14, the J gene TRBJ2-3; 12 bases are a match to TRBD2. This TCR was recovered from a man aged 25 to 45 in good health. Sequenced: memory CD4+ T cells sorted from blood. Subset specified: CD45RA-negative fraction. CDR3 DNA: TGTGCCAGCAGCCCGACTAGCGGGAGAGCAGATACGCAGTATTTT. Translation gives CASSPTSGRADTQYF.